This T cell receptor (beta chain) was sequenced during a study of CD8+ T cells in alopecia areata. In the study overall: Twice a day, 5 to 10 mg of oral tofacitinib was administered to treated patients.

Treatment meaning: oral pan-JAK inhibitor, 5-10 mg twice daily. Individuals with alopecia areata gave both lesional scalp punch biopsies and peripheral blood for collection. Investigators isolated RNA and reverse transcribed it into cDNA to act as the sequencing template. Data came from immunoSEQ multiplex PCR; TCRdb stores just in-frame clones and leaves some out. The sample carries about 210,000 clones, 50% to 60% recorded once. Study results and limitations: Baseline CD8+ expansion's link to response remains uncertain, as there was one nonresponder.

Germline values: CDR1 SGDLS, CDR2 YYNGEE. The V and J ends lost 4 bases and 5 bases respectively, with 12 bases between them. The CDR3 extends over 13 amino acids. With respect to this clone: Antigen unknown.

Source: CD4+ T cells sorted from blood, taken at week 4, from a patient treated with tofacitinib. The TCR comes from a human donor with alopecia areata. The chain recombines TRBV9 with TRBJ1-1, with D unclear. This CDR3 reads CASSPRRGTEAFF. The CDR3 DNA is TGTGCCAGCAGCCCACGGCGGGGAACTGAAGCTTTCTTT. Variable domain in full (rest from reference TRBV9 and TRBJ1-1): DSGVTQTPKHLITATGQRVTLRCSPRSGDLSVYWYQQSLDQGLQFLIQYYNGEERAKGNILERFSAQQFPDLHSELNLSSLELGDSALYFCASSPRRGTEAFFGQGTRLTVV.